This T cell receptor (beta chain) is from a study of spatial heterogeneity in lung cancer. Germline-derived CDR1 and CDR2 are SGHRS and YFSETQ. The CDR3 runs 12 residues. This clonotype is medium-sized. What it binds is unknown. The junction departs from germline at one end; a sequencing error may be responsible. Every individual TCR cDNA molecule carried its own unique molecular identifier, which allowed correction of PCR and sequencing errors. TCRdb reprocessed the 5' RACE reads with MiXCR, giving one entry per CDR3 protein. The data contain fewer than 1,000 distinct CDR3 sequences, 6% to 8% of them seen just once; the ten biggest clones take up just under 30%. Study findings and constraints: Counts of expanded intratumoral alpha and beta TCRs tracked tumor mutation counts. The study found that ubiquitous and regional expanded TCR counts tracked ubiquitous and regional nonsynonymous mutations, respectively. The study estimated about 7% alpha and 13% to 15% beta chain coverage of tumor T cells.

The time point is: sample taken at primary tumor resection. Unsorted whole RNA samples from tumor, nontumor lung or frozen PBMC were sequenced. This receptor was taken from a female donor with early-stage non-small cell lung cancer. The sequencing here drew on lung tumor tissue, taken at surgery. This chain uses TRBV5-1 with TRBJ2-3; D unresolved. This CDR3 is CASSFSGFPFNF. The CDR3 DNA reads TGCGCCAGCAGCTTCTCCGGTTTCCCCTTTAATTTT.